The T cell receptor (beta chain) described here comes from a study of metastatic and nonmetastatic thyroid tumors. Overall study: Across peripheral blood and tumor or nodule tissue samples taken from malignant and benign thyroid patients, the repertoires were compared with one another.

V dropped 6 bases and J dropped 0 bases, with 11 bases sitting between them. The germline V gene encodes CDR1 MNHEY and CDR2 SMNVEV (reference sequence). This CDR3 contains 14 residues. This clone has ten or more counts. Its matching antigen is unknown. The entire patient cohort was treatment-naive prior to thyroid surgery. Original data processing: Between-group CDR3 differences, defined by clinicopathological status, yielded a distant-metastasis classifier for papillary thyroid cancer. Via MiXCR, TCRdb re-called the PCR reads. The V and J calls and clone size come from TCRdb's table, not from the authors' own analysis. This table holds over 10,000 clones, 20% to 30% found once. Study results and caveats: It was reportedly found that TCR beta diversity was significantly higher in malignant thyroid tumors than in benign nodules, a difference seen in both blood and tumor samples.

The specimen sequenced was tumor tissue. The chain carries TRBV27 and TRBJ1-1; maybe TRBD1 (5 bases). The clonotype originates from a female donor with papillary thyroid cancer or a benign thyroid nodule (not recorded which). Some clones in this sample may be carry-over from other donors' samples. The CDR3 DNA follows: TGTGCCAGCAGGAGAGGGGACGTGAACACTGAAGCTTTCTTT. It codes for CASRRGDVNTEAFF.